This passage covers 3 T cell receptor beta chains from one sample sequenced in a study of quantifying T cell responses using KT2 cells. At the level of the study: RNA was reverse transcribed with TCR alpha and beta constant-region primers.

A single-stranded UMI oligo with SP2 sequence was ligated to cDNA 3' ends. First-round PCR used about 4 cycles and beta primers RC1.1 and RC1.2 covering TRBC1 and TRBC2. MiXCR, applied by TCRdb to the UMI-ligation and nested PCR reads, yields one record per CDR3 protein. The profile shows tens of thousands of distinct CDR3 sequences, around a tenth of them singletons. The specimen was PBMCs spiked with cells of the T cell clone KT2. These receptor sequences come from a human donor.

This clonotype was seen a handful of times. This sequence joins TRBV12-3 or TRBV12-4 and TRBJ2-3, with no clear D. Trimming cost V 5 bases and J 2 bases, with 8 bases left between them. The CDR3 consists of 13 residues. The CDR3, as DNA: TGTGCCAGCAGTCGACCCCCCACAGATACGCAGTATTTT. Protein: CASSRPPTDTQYF.

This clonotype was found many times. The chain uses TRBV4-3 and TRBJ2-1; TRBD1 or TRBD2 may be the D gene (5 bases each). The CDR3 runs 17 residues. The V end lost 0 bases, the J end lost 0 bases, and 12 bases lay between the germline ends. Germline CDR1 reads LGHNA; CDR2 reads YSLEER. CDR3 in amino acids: CASSQDLGGGSYNEQFF. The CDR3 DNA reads TGCGCCAGCAGCCAAGACCTGGGTGGGGGCTCCTACAATGAGCAGTTCTTC.

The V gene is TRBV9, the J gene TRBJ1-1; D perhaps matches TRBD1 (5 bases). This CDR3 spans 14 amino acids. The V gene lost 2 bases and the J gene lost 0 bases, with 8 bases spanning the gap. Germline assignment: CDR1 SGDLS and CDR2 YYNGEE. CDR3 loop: CASSVTTVNTEAFF. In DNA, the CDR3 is TGTGCCAGCAGCGTTACGACAGTGAACACTGAAGCTTTCTTT.